This TCR beta chain was identified in a study of PD-1 blockade in classical Hodgkin lymphoma. Across the whole study: The nivolumab dose that patients received was 3 mg/kg, given intravenously every 2 weeks.

V lost 6 bases and J lost 7, with 12 bases in between. This CDR3 is 12 amino acids long. Germline V gives CDR1 SQVTM, CDR2 ANQGSEA. Whole-study findings and limits: In newly diagnosed patients, baseline TCR diversity was reportedly below that of healthy donors.

Autologous stem cell transplantation was followed by relapse in every patient, and brentuximab vedotin exposure varied. Responses achieved at best were complete response, partial response or progressive disease. About this clone: Its antigen is not identified.

Method: immunoSEQ multiplex PCR; TCRdb's copy keeps in-frame clones and lacks some. The sample includes over 20,000 clones, 85% to 90% of them seen just once. The input for sequencing was peripheral blood mononuclear cells (PBMCs), taken at baseline. The source is a human donor with classical Hodgkin lymphoma. The rearrangement uses TRBV29-1 and TRBJ2-2; D remains ambiguous. In nucleotides, the CDR3 is TGCAGCGTGTACTCTTTGGGCGGGGAGCTGTTTTTT. Its translation: CSVYSLGGELFF.